Reported below is one TCR beta chain. Trimming left V 1 base short and J 4 bases short, with 13 bases between. The V gene's germline CDR1 is MGHRA and CDR2 YSYEKL. The CDR3 totals 15 residues. Healthy bone marrow donors made up the donors. PCR used 60 Vbeta primers and 13 Jbeta primers. Clones were read by immunoSEQ multiplex PCR, and TCRdb kept only the in-frame ones, dropping some. The sample carries around 130,000 clones, about 80% recorded once. This record belongs to a study of cytomegalovirus exposure and HLA in healthy donors. This chain connects TRBV4-1 to TRBJ1-1; a possible D gene is TRBD1 (5 bases). Sequenced sample: PBMCs. This TCR was sampled from a human donor in good health. The CDR3 nucleotides are TGCGCCAGCAGCCAAGTGGTGGGTCAGGGCACTGAAGCTTTCTTT. Translation: CASSQVVGQGTEAFF.